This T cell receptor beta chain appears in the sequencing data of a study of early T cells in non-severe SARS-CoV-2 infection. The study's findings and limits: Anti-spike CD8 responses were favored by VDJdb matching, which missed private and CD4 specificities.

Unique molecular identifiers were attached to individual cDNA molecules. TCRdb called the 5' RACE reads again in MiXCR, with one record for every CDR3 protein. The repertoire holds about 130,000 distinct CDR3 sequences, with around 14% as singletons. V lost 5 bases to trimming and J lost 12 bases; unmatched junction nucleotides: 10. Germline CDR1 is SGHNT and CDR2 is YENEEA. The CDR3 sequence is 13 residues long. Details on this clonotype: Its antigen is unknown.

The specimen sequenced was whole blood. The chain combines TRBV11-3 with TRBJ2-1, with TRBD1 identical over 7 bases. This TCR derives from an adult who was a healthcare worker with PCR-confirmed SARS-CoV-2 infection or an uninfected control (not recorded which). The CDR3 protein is CASSPDPGGRQFF. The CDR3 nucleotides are TGTGCCAGCAGCCCTGACCCAGGGGGAAGGCAGTTCTTC.